These 3 T cell receptor beta chains were sequenced from one sample in a study of Graves' ophthalmopathy and Graves' hyperthyroidism. Amplification of TCR beta CDR3 regions used RNA transcripts. Second-round multiplex PCR came after a first-round RT-PCR that employed HTBI primers. Each CDR3 protein is one row after TCRdb ran MiXCR on the multiplex PCR reads. The table includes 400,000 or so distinct CDR3 sequences, roughly a sixth detected once. The specimen was peripheral blood. These receptors all stem from an adult woman with stable Graves' hyperthyroidism.

The chain links TRBV12-3 or TRBV12-4 to TRBJ2-7; 9 bases line up with TRBD1. Trimming cost V 5 bases and J 6 bases; bases outside gene matches: 5. The CDR3 covers 13 residues. This chain's CDR3 is CASSPGTGSEQYF. The CDR3 DNA follows: TGTGCCAGCAGTCCAGGGACAGGGTCCGAGCAGTACTTC.

The table lists this clonotype with many counts. Germline and junction disagree at one end, which may indicate a read error. V gene TRBV28 combines with J gene TRBJ2-5; the D gene is possibly TRBD2 (8 bases). Germline CDR1 reads MDHEN; CDR2 reads SYDVKM. The CDR3 loop spans 14 amino acids. The CDR3 protein is CASQGGVAGKTQYF. Written as DNA, the CDR3 is TGTGCCAGCCAGGGGGGGGTAGCGGGAAAGACACAGTACTTC. Drawing the rest from reference TRBV28 and TRBJ2-5, the complete variable domain is DVKVTQSSRYLVKRTGEKVFLECVQDMDHENMFWYRQDPGLGLRLIYFSYDVKMKEKGDIPEGYSVSREKKERFSLILESASTNQTSMYLCASQGGVAGKTQYFGPGTRLLVL.

The chain has TRBV7-8 and TRBJ1-1; D not resolved. The V end lost 2 bases, the J end lost 1 base, and 11 bases lay between the germline ends. This CDR3 has 15 residues. CDR1 and CDR2 (germline): SGHVS, FQNEAQ. The CDR3 DNA reads TGTGCCAGCAGCTTAAGGGCAGGCGGGAACACTGAAGCTTTCTTT. This gives the protein CASSLRAGGNTEAFF. Using reference TRBV7-8 and TRBJ1-1 for the parts outside the CDR3, the full variable domain is GAGVSQSPRYKVAKRGQDVALRCDPISGHVSLFWYQQALGQGPEFLTYFQNEAQLDKSGLPSDRFFAERPEGSVSTLKIQRTQQEDSAVYLCASSLRAGGNTEAFFGQGTRLTVV.